The clone carrying this T cell receptor beta chain was seen a few times. This CDR3 region has 16 residues. Germline lookup yields CDR1 SEHNR and CDR2 FQNEAQ (reference sequence). V was trimmed by 4 bases and J by 4 bases, leaving 19 bases between them. By two-round multiplex PCR, the TCR beta CDR3 was amplified from genomic DNA. Primers were specific to each TRBV and TRBJ gene in first-round PCR. Universal primers were used in the second PCR round. TCRdb re-called the multiplex PCR reads through MiXCR, storing one row per CDR3 protein. The table includes approximately 16,000 distinct CDR3 sequences, roughly two fifths detected once. This sample was taken from a study of prognosis after radiotherapy for stage I lung cancer.

The source of this sequence is a donor aged 50 or older with non-small cell lung cancer. The sequences come from PBMCs, collected before or after stereotactic body radiation therapy (not recorded which). V gene TRBV7-9 combines with J gene TRBJ2-5, with D possibly matching TRBD2 (6 bases). CDR3 protein: CASSSPYGVSGETQYF. The CDR3, as DNA: TGTGCCAGCAGCTCCCCCTACGGGGTTAGCGGAGAGACCCAGTACTTC.